This T cell receptor (beta chain) emerged from a study of blood T cell repertoires in COVID-19. As for the study in general: The United States, Italy and Spain supplied acute and convalescent COVID-19 samples. PBMCs, B-cell-depleted T cells, or T cells were the source of the cDNA or gDNA that made up the material.

With 0 bases removed from V and 8 bases from J, the gap between germline ends came to 13 bases. The CDR3 length is 14 residues. CDR1 is LGHNA and CDR2 is YSLEER in the germline V gene. Original data processing: Estimated nucleated cell counts came from reference gene primer amplification. The repertoire was sequenced with immunoSEQ multiplex PCR; TCRdb's copy has only in-frame clones and lacks some. The D gene and trimming were derived from the DNA, and the V and J assignments and clone size from that table. The table includes around 110,000 clones, around four fifths detected once. The chain joins TRBV4-3 to TRBJ1-2; maybe TRBD1 (5 bases). The receptor's source is a man between 65 and 80 years old with active or convalescent COVID-19. The sequencing sample was made of peripheral blood. The CDR3 nucleotides read TGCGCCAGCAGCCAAGATAGGGGTATAAGCGGCTACACCTTC. As protein: CASSQDRGISGYTF.